The 14 T cell receptor beta chains in this list originate from one sample, sequenced in a study of blood T cell repertoires in COVID-19. Clones were read by immunoSEQ multiplex PCR, and TCRdb kept only the in-frame ones, dropping some. The sample comprises some 85,000 clones, roughly 87% of which are singletons, and 8% to 10% rests with the top ten. The sequencing sample was made of peripheral blood. These receptors originate from a man aged 50 to 59 with acute or convalescent COVID-19.

The V and J genes are TRBV28 and TRBJ1-2; possibly TRBD1 for D (5 bases). This CDR3 spans 12 amino acids. CDR1 MDHEN and CDR2 SYDVKM come from the germline V gene. Trimming shortened V by 6 bases and J by 5 bases, and 10 bases separated the two germline ends. The CDR3 spells CASRGTLYGYTF. The CDR3 nucleotides read TGTGCCAGCAGAGGGACTCTTTATGGCTACACCTTC.

This chain links TRBV7-2 with TRBJ2-3; 7 nucleotides match TRBD2. Germline values: CDR1 SGHTA, CDR2 FQGNSA. V gave up 1 base and J gave up 5 bases; unmatched junction bases: 9. This CDR3 has 16 amino acids. CDR3 in DNA: TGTGCCAGCAGCTTAGGTCCGGGGAGGGGCGGAGATACGCAGTATTTT. Protein sequence: CASSLGPGRGGDTQYF.

This clone was counted once. The chain recombines TRBV28 with TRBJ2-7, with TRBD2 matching 7 bases. CDR1 is MDHEN and CDR2 is SYDVKM in the germline V gene. The V segment lost 0 bases and the J segment 0 bases; nucleotides outside the gene matches: 2. This CDR3 comprises 15 residues. CDR3 amino acids: CASSLWGGYSYEQYV. The CDR3 nucleotides are TGTGCCAGCAGTTTATGGGGAGGGTACTCCTACGAGCAGTACGTC.

This clone occurred once. The chain employs TRBV28 and TRBJ1-6; 8 bases line up with TRBD1. Trimming cost V 6 bases and J 8 bases; bases outside gene matches: 3. This CDR3 is 13 amino acids long. Germline V lookup: CDR1 MDHEN, CDR2 SYDVKM. The CDR3 DNA reads as TGTGCCAGCAGGCCGGGACAGGATTCACCCCTCCACTTT. This codes for CASRPGQDSPLHF.

This clone has only one observation. The V call is TRBV7-3, the J call TRBJ1-6; possible D gene TRBD1, 5 bases. V was shortened by 0 bases and J by 5 bases, with 5 bases between the two germline ends. This CDR3 has 14 residues. The germline V gene has CDR1 SGHTA and CDR2 FQGTGA. The CDR3 DNA is TGTGCCAGCAGCTTAACAGGGGATAATTCACCCCTCCACTTT. Amino acids: CASSLTGDNSPLHF.

The CDR3 sequence is CASSQTDYGYTF. The DNA of the CDR3 is TGTGCCAGCTCGCAGACAGACTATGGCTACACCTTC. This chain connects TRBV18 to TRBJ1-2; D is perhaps TRBD1 (5 bases). The CDR3 extends over 12 amino acids. Trimming cost V 6 bases and J 3 bases, with 8 bases left between them. Germline CDR1 reads KGHSH; CDR2 reads LQKENI.

The V gene is TRBV9, the J gene TRBJ2-1, with TRBD2 matching over 8 bases. V dropped 4 bases and J dropped 9; count of bases not matched to a gene: 15. CDR1 and CDR2 from the germline V gene are SGDLS and YYNGEE. CDR3 length equals 16 residues. DNA for the CDR3: TGTGCCAGCAGCTTCCGGGGGGGCCGAGATTCTGGTGAGCAGTTCTTC. Translating it yields CASSFRGGRDSGEQFF.

The chain uses TRBV6-5 and TRBJ1-2; D is perhaps TRBD1 (5 bases). V lost 5 bases and J 8 bases, leaving 18 bases between the germline ends. This CDR3 has 14 residues. CDR1 MNHEY and CDR2 SVGAGI come from the germline V gene. This CDR3 is CASSMQGLRTGYTF. The CDR3 DNA reads as TGTGCCAGCAGTATGCAGGGACTCCGTACGGGCTACACCTTC.

This clone was seen just once. The rearrangement uses TRBV30 and TRBJ1-2; 8 bases map to TRBD1. Looked up from germline, CDR1 is GTSNPN and CDR2 is SVGIG (reference sequence). V trimming: 4 bases; J trimming: 5 bases; junction bases outside the gene matches: 9. This CDR3 spans 14 amino acids. DNA for the CDR3: TGTGCCTGGACAGGGACAGGAAGAAGATATGGCTACACCTTC. Encoded protein: CAWTGTGRRYGYTF.

V gene TRBV27 combines with J gene TRBJ1-4, with D tentatively TRBD1 (6 bases). Germline V CDR1 and CDR2: MNHEY, SMNVEV (reference sequence). The V and J ends lost 6 bases and 9 bases respectively, with 17 bases between them. The CDR3 consists of 14 residues. The CDR3: CASRQTGTGQKLFF. The CDR3 nucleotides are TGTGCCAGCAGGCAGACAGGTACCGGTCAAAAACTGTTTTTT.

The CDR3 DNA reads TGTGCCAGCAGCCAGGGACTAGCGGTGGGCACCGGGGAGCTGTTTTTT. Translated: CASSQGLAVGTGELFF. The chain combines TRBV4-2 with TRBJ2-2; 11 nucleotides agree with TRBD2. V gave up 3 bases and J gave up 4 bases; unmatched junction bases: 4. Germline CDR1 is LGHNA and CDR2 is YNFKEQ. CDR3 size: 16 residues.

V gene TRBV3-1 (or the pseudogene TRBV3-2) combines with J gene TRBJ2-3; D remains ambiguous. Germline CDR1 LGHDT, CDR2 YNNKEL (reference sequence). V was cut by 4 bases and J by 6 bases, with 14 bases left in between. The CDR3 consists of 14 residues. The CDR3 DNA reads TGTGCCAGCAGCCGCGCCACTACGAGGGATACGCAGTATTTT. It encodes CASSRATTRDTQYF.

The V and J genes are TRBV5-1 and TRBJ2-7; 8 nucleotides line up with TRBD1. This CDR3 has 13 amino acids. J gave up 6 bases and V 4 bases, and 6 bases lay outside the gene matches. Germline CDR1 is SGHRS and CDR2 is YFSETQ. In DNA form, the CDR3 reads TGCGCCAGCAGCACCGGACAGGGCGGCGAGCAGTACGTC. Translation: CASSTGQGGEQYV.

The CDR3 coding sequence is TGTGCCAGCAGAGGGACAGGGGGATCTGAAGCTTTCTTT. It encodes CASRGTGGSEAFF. The gene calls are TRBV6-4 and TRBJ1-1; 11 nucleotides line up with TRBD1. V lost 6 bases to trimming and J lost 6 bases; unmatched junction nucleotides: 3. Germline V CDR1 and CDR2: MRHNA, SNTAGT. CDR3 length: 13 amino acids.